Presented here are 29 T cell receptor beta chains from one specimen sequenced in a study of cytomegalovirus exposure and HLA in healthy donors. The PCR ran on 60 Vbeta and 13 Jbeta primers. TCRdb's copy holds only in-frame clones and misses some; the assay was immunoSEQ multiplex PCR. This sample has approximately 210,000 clones, with 65% to 85% found just once. Specimen: PBMCs. The receptors originated from a man in his late teens or twenties in good health and CMV-seronegative.

V usage is TRBV6-5 and J usage is TRBJ1-1; no firm D call. This CDR3 has 13 residues. The V and J ends lost 11 bases and 1 base respectively, with 14 bases between them. In germline, CDR1 is MNHEY, CDR2 SVGAGI. DNA of the CDR3: TGTGCCTCGAGGATCCGGAGGAACACTGAAGCTTTCTTT. Protein sequence: CASRIRRNTEAFF.

This rearrangement joins TRBV19 to TRBJ1-3, with D tentatively TRBD1 (6 bases). From germline, CDR1 is LNHDA and CDR2 SQIVND (reference sequence). Deletions cut 3 bases from V and 2 bases from J, with 11 bases between. The CDR3 covers 15 residues. The CDR3: CASSMDSGAGNTIYF. CDR3 in DNA: TGTGCCAGTAGTATGGACAGCGGGGCTGGAAACACCATATATTTT.

The sample holds a few counts of this clone. The chain combines TRBV5-4 with TRBJ1-1; 8 bases agree with TRBD1. This CDR3 comprises 16 residues. With V trimmed by 4 bases and J by 1 base, 9 bases remained unmatched. In germline, CDR1 is SGHNT, CDR2 YYREEE (reference sequence). In nucleotides, the CDR3 is TGTGCCAGCAGCACGCCTATGACAGGGGCGAACACTGAAGCTTTCTTT. Residues: CASSTPMTGANTEAFF.

The rearrangement uses TRBV16 and TRBJ1-2, with D hard to call. This CDR3 region has 12 residues. Trimming took off 2 bases at V and 9 bases at J, with 10 bases between the two ends. Germline loops: CDR1 KGHSY, CDR2 FQNENV. CDR3 bases: TGTGCCAGCAGCCAAGCAGGTAGGAGCTACACCTTC. Its protein product is CASSQAGRSYTF.

The chain uses TRBV11-2 and TRBJ2-2, with no clear D. This CDR3 region has 13 residues. Germline values: CDR1 SGHAT, CDR2 FQNNGV. The V gene lost 5 bases and the J gene lost 7 bases, with 11 bases spanning the gap. CDR3: CASSPAPGGELFF. The CDR3 DNA is TGTGCCAGCAGCCCAGCCCCAGGCGGGGAGCTGTTTTTT.

The V and J genes are TRBV5-6 and TRBJ2-1; the match to TRBD2 covers 7 bases. The CDR3 runs to 15 residues. The ends lost 2 bases at V and 4 bases at J; junction bases unmatched: 6. CDR1 SGHDT and CDR2 YYEEEE come from the germline V gene. DNA for the CDR3: TGTGCCAGCAGCTTCGGGGGAGGGTTATACAATGAGCAGTTCTTC. Amino acids: CASSFGGGLYNEQFF.

Worth noting for this clone: A junction end diverges from the germline sequence, so it may reflect a read error. The chain has TRBV30 and TRBJ2-7; maybe TRBD2 (6 bases). This CDR3 comprises 16 residues. The germline gives CDR1 GTSNPN, CDR2 SVGIG (reference sequence). The CDR3 region is CAWSVPRSRERYEQYF. Here the CDR3 DNA reads TGTGCTTGGAGTGTACCACGCAGTCGGGAGCGCTACGAGCAGTACTTC.

The rearrangement links TRBV29-1 to TRBJ1-1; D unclear. The V gene lost 4 bases and the J gene lost 5 bases, with 8 bases spanning the gap. There are 11 residues in the CDR3. Germline V lookup: CDR1 SQVTM, CDR2 ANQGSEA. This CDR3 is CSVALQTEAFF. CDR3 nucleotides: TGCAGCGTTGCCCTGCAGACTGAAGCTTTCTTT.

In regard to this clone: The germline gene is not matched at one end of the junction; a read error may be the cause. The rearrangement joins TRBV7-7 to TRBJ2-2; 8 positions agree with TRBD1. Germline CDR1 and CDR2: SSHAT and FNYEAQ (reference sequence). The CDR3 sequence is 16 residues long. The CDR3 DNA is TGTGCTAGCAGCTCGGTAGGGACAGGGAACACCGGGGAGCTGTTTTTT. It is translated as CASSSVGTGNTGELFF.

The chain uses TRBV5-1 and TRBJ1-4, with 7 positions matching TRBD1. Germline trimming cut 0 bases from V and 2 bases from J; bases unmatched to any gene: 7. The germline CDR1 and CDR2 sequences are SGHRS and YFSETQ. The CDR3 length is 17 residues. In DNA, the CDR3 is TGCGCCAGCAGCTTGGGACAGGGAAAGACGACTAATGAAAAACTGTTTTTT. This translates into CASSLGQGKTTNEKLFF. Complete variable domain (other parts from reference TRBV5-1 and TRBJ1-4): KAGVTQTPRYLIKTRGQQVTLSCSPISGHRSVSWYQQTPGQGLQFLFEYFSETQRNKGNFPGRFSGRQFSNSRSEMNVSTLELGDSALYLCASSLGQGKTTNEKLFFGSGTQLSVL.

The chain recombines TRBV6-5 with TRBJ2-1; 10 nucleotides line up with TRBD2. The germline V gene encodes CDR1 MNHEY and CDR2 SVGAGI. The CDR3 is made up of 16 amino acids. V gave up 2 bases and J gave up 7 bases; unmatched junction bases: 8. In nucleotides, the CDR3 is TGTGCCAGCAGTTACCCAGAGAGCGGGGGGGAGAATGAGCAGTTCTTC. Its translation: CASSYPESGGENEQFF.

The gene calls are TRBV9 and TRBJ1-2; 7 bases are a match to TRBD1. With 0 bases clipped from V and 7 bases from J, the junction kept 9 bases outside the gene matches. The CDR3 is made up of 15 amino acids. The V gene's germline CDR1 is SGDLS and CDR2 YYNGEE. CDR3 region: CASSVVGTVDFGYTF. The CDR3 region has the DNA TGTGCCAGCAGCGTAGTAGGGACAGTTGATTTTGGCTACACCTTC.

The CDR3 region has the DNA TGTGCCAGCACCACTCGGAGCTCCTACGAGCAGTACTTC. Its translation is CASTTRSSYEQYF. V usage is TRBV7-9 and J usage is TRBJ2-5; D uncertain. TRBJ2-7 explains the end of the DNA better; the J call may be wrong. There are 13 residues in the CDR3. Looked up from germline, CDR1 is SEHNR and CDR2 is FQNEAQ (reference sequence).

The V gene is TRBV7-9, the J gene TRBJ2-1; 8 bases agree with TRBD2. The CDR3 contains 15 residues. The ends lost 7 bases at V and 0 bases at J; junction bases unmatched: 5. The germline V gene encodes CDR1 SEHNR and CDR2 FQNEAQ (reference sequence). The CDR3 loop is CASKAGGPSYNEQFF. The DNA for the CDR3 is TGTGCCAGCAAGGCGGGGGGCCCCTCCTACAATGAGCAGTTCTTC.

This clone has a single count. This chain connects TRBV5-4 to TRBJ2-7; D might be TRBD2 (6 bases). Germline CDR1 SGHNT, CDR2 YYREEE (reference sequence). Trimming left V 3 bases short and J 0 bases short, with 16 bases between. The CDR3 extends over 16 amino acids. CDR3 region: CASSSTSRISSYEQYF. CDR3 DNA: TGTGCCAGCAGCTCCACTAGCAGGATAAGCTCCTACGAGCAGTACTTC.

This chain joins TRBV27 and TRBJ2-3, with D possibly being TRBD2 (7 bases). The CDR3 is 13 amino acids. Germline assignment: CDR1 MNHEY and CDR2 SMNVEV (reference sequence). The V end was cut by 10 bases, the J end by 3 bases, with 14 bases between. CDR3 bases: TGTGCCACGCGGGCGGGGGCAACAGATACGCAGTATTTT. It codes for CATRAGATDTQYF.

This chain connects TRBV14 to TRBJ2-5, with D uncertain. This CDR3 is 14 amino acids long. V lost 3 bases to trimming and J lost 7 bases, with 15 bases between them. Germline CDR1 SGHDN, CDR2 FVKESK. As DNA, the CDR3 is TGTGCCAGCAGCCATGGTCGCTACCGAGGGACCCAGTACTTC. Its translation: CASSHGRYRGTQYF.

This clone appeared once. V is TRBV18 and J is TRBJ2-7; possibly TRBD1 for D (7 bases). There are 13 residues in the CDR3. Looked up from germline, CDR1 is KGHSH and CDR2 is LQKENI. Trimming left V 2 bases short and J 7 bases short, with 12 bases between. The CDR3 nucleotides read TGTGCCAGCTCACCAGCAGGGGGGCGGGAGCAGTACTTC. This encodes CASSPAGGREQYF.

The chain carries TRBV28 and TRBJ1-5; unclear D gene. Germline lookup yields CDR1 MDHEN and CDR2 SYDVKM. Trimming cost V 6 bases and J 4 bases, with 13 bases left between them. This CDR3 spans 14 amino acids. This chain's CDR3 is CASSQTQSNQPQHF. Here the CDR3 DNA reads TGTGCCAGCAGCCAGACACAGTCAAATCAGCCCCAGCATTTT.

V and J are TRBV28 and TRBJ1-2, with TRBD1 matching over 9 bases. The CDR3 has 14 amino acids. Looked up from germline, CDR1 is MDHEN and CDR2 is SYDVKM. With V trimmed by 5 bases and J by 4 bases, 5 bases remained unmatched. Here the CDR3 reads CASSGTGTLYGYTF. DNA for the CDR3: TGTGCCAGCAGTGGGACAGGGACCCTCTATGGCTACACCTTC.

The chain joins TRBV2 to TRBJ1-2; unclear D gene. Trimming removed 7 bases from V and 4 bases from J, with 10 bases in between. The CDR3 length is 12 residues. Germline V lookup: CDR1 SNHLY, CDR2 FYNNEI. CDR3 nucleotide sequence: TGTGCCAGCACCGGACTGACCTATGGCTACACCTTC. Translated: CASTGLTYGYTF.

This clone has only a few counts. This chain uses TRBV28 with TRBJ2-7; 9 nucleotides align to TRBD2. The germline V gene encodes CDR1 MDHEN and CDR2 SYDVKM. Germline trimming cut 0 bases from V and 0 bases from J; bases unmatched to any gene: 9. This CDR3 has 18 amino acids. The CDR3 sequence is CASSLWGREGRSSYEQYF. The DNA of the CDR3 is TGTGCCAGCAGTTTATGGGGGCGGGAGGGCCGGAGCTCCTACGAGCAGTACTTC.

This clone appeared a single time. CDR3 loop: CATSKNGGAGGQETQYF. As DNA, the CDR3 is TGTGCCACCAGCAAAAATGGCGGAGCGGGAGGGCAGGAGACCCAGTACTTC. This rearrangement joins TRBV15 to TRBJ2-5; 10 bases agree with TRBD2. With V trimmed by 4 bases and J by 5 bases, 13 bases remained unmatched. The CDR3 runs 17 residues. The germline V gene encodes CDR1 LNHNV and CDR2 YYDKDF (reference sequence).

The chain employs TRBV10-2 and TRBJ1-1, with D unclear. CDR1 is WSHSY and CDR2 is SAAADI in the germline V gene. The V gene lost 0 bases and the J gene lost 1 base, with 6 bases spanning the gap. The CDR3 length is 14 residues. CDR3 in DNA: TGCGCCAGCAGTGAGTCGAAGCCGAACACTGAAGCTTTCTTT. Encoded protein: CASSESKPNTEAFF.

This chain uses TRBV6-4 with TRBJ1-5; no clear D. The CDR3 has 13 residues. V was shortened by 6 bases and J by 3 bases, with 9 bases between the two germline ends. Germline V gene data show CDR1 as MRHNA and CDR2 as SNTAGT. The CDR3 nucleotides are TGTGCCAGCAGCAGGACTTACAATCAGCCCCAGCATTTT. This encodes CASSRTYNQPQHF.

The rearrangement uses TRBV19 and TRBJ1-6; 9 bases agree with TRBD1. Trimming at V came to 3 bases and at J to 10 bases, leaving 13 bases not matched to a gene. The CDR3 totals 17 residues. The germline CDR1 and CDR2 sequences are LNHDA and SQIVND (reference sequence). The CDR3 loop reads CASSIGTGIGVESPLHF. DNA for the CDR3: TGTGCCAGTAGTATCGGGACAGGGATCGGGGTCGAATCACCCCTCCACTTT. The full variable domain, completed using reference TRBV19 and TRBJ1-6, is DGGITQSPKYLFRKEGQNVTLSCEQNLNHDAMYWYRQDPGQGLRLIYYSQIVNDFQKGDIAEGYSVSREKKESFPLTVTSAQKNPTAFYLCASSIGTGIGVESPLHFGNGTRLTVT.

The V call is TRBV5-4, the J call TRBJ2-5, with TRBD1 identical over 7 bases. CDR3 length: 14 residues. Unmatched junction bases numbered 4, after V lost 0 bases and J lost 5 bases. Germline lookup yields CDR1 SGHNT and CDR2 YYREEE (reference sequence). In DNA, the CDR3 is TGTGCCAGCAGCTTGGGAGGGGGCCAGGAGACCCAGTACTTC. It specifies CASSLGGGQETQYF.

This sequence joins TRBV7-8 and TRBJ2-7; 7 bases map to TRBD1. V dropped 5 bases and J dropped 3; count of bases not matched to a gene: 4. The CDR3 loop spans 13 amino acids. Germline V gene data show CDR1 as SGHVS and CDR2 as FQNEAQ. The CDR3: CASSVGTVYEQYF. DNA of the CDR3: TGTGCCAGCAGCGTAGGGACAGTCTACGAGCAGTACTTC.

Concerning this clone itself: One end of the junction fails to match germline, which may point to a read error. The chain employs TRBV7-7 and TRBJ2-5; 11 positions match TRBD2. The germline CDR1 and CDR2 sequences are SSHAT and FNYEAQ (reference sequence). The CDR3 length is 15 residues. This CDR3 is CASSLSTSGGETQYF. The CDR3 DNA reads as TGTGCTAGCAGCTTATCTACTAGCGGGGGAGAGACCCAGTACTTC.